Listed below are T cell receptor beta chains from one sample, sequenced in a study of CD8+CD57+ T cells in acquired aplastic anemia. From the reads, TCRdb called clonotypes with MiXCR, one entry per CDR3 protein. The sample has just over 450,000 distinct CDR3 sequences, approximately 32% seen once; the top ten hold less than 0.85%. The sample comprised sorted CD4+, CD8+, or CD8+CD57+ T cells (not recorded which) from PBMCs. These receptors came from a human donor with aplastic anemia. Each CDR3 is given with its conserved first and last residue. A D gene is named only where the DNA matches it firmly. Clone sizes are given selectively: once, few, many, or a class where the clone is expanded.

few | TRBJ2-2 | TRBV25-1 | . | TGTGCCAGCAGTTTAGCGCTCAACCGCCACACCGGGGAGCTGTTTTTT | CASSLALNRHTGELFF
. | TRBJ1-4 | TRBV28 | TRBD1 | TGTGCCAGCAGTTCCCCCGGGACAGGACTCGAAAAACTGTTTTTT | CASSSPGTGLEKLFF
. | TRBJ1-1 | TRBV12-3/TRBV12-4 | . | TGTGCCAGCAGTTTACTTTGGATGAACACTGAAGCTTTCTTT | CASSLLWMNTEAFF
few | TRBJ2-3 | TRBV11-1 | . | TGTGCCAGCAGCCAAAGATTTGTATCGGATACGCAGTATTTT | CASSQRFVSDTQYF
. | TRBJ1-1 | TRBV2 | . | TGTGCCAGCAGTGAAGGAGGAGGGTGGGGACGAAGCTCTGTAGCTTTCTTT | CASSEGGGWGRSSVAFF
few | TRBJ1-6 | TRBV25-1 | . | TGTGCCAGCAGTTCCGTGGGCTATAATTCACCCCTCCACTTT | CASSSVGYNSPLHF
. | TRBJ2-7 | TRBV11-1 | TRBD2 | TGTGCCAGCAGCTTCAGTAGTCTAGCGGGCTCCTACGAGCAGTACTTC | CASSFSSLAGSYEQYF
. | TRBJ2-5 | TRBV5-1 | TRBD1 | TGCGCCAGCAGCTTCGACTATCCGGGACAGGGTTCCGAGACCCAGTACTTC | CASSFDYPGQGSETQYF
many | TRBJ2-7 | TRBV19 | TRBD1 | TGTGCCAGTAGTACCCAGGGGGCGCCCTACGAGCAGTACTTC | CASSTQGAPYEQYF
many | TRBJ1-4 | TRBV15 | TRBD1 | TGTGCCACCAGCAGGCGGGACAGGGGGCTTGGTGAAAAACTGTTTTTT | CATSRRDRGLGEKLFF
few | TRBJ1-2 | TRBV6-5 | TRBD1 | TGTGCCAGCAGTTTCAAACCGGGACAGGGATTCTATGGCTACACCTTC | CASSFKPGQGFYGYTF
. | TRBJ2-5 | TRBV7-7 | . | TGTGCTAGCAGCTTATGGGGCAGGGTTGAGACCCAGTACTTC | CASSLWGRVETQYF
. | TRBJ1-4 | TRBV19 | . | TGTGCCAGTAGTATCCGGGGCAGGTTAAATGAAAAACTGTTTTTT | CASSIRGRLNEKLFF
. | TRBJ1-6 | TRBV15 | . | TGTGCCACCAGCAGGCTTGAAGGACCCCTCCACTTT | CATSRLEGPLHF
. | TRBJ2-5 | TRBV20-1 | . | TGCAGTGCCCTGGACGGACCAGAGACCCAGTACTTC | CSALDGPETQYF
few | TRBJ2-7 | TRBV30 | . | TGTGCCTGGAGCGCGGGCCGGACCATCGCCTACGAGCAGTACTTC | CAWSAGRTIAYEQYF
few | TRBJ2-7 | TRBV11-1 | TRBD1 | TGTGCCAGCAGTGCAAGGGTCGGGACAGCCCTTTACGAGCAGTACTTC | CASSARVGTALYEQYF
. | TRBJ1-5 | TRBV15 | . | TGTGCCACCAGCAGACAGCCCCAGCATTTT | CATSRQPQHF
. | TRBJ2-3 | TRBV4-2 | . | TGTGCCAGCAGCCCCCAACCGGCGGCGAGCACAGATACGCAGTATTTT | CASSPQPAASTDTQYF
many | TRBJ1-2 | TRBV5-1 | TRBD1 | TGCGCCAGCAGCTTGGAAGGGGACAGAGAAGGCTACACCTTC | CASSLEGDREGYTF
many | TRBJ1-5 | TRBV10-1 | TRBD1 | TGCGCCAGCAGTCAGGGGGTTGGCAATCAGCCCCAGCATTTT | CASSQGVGNQPQHF
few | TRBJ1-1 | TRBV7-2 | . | TGTGCCAGCAGCTTATTTCAGGGCTCAGAAACTGAAGCTTTCTTT | CASSLFQGSETEAFF
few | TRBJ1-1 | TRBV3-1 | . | TGTGCCAGCAGCCAAAAGTTCTTTAACGGTGAAGCTTTCTTT | CASSQKFFNGEAFF
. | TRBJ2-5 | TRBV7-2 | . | TGTGCCTGGCGGGGGCCCGGGGAGACCCAGTACTTC | CAWRGPGETQYF
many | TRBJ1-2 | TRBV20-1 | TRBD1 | TGCAGTGCTCTTCCAGGGGGCAGCTATGGCTACACCTTC | CSALPGGSYGYTF
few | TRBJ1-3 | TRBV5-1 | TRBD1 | TGCGCCAGCAGCTCCTCAGGGGGCTCTGGAAACACCATATATTTT | CASSSSGGSGNTIYF
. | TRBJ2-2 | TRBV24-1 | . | TGTGCCACCAGCACCCCGGGCCCCGGGGAGCTGTTTTTT | CATSTPGPGELFF
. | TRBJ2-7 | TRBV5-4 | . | TGTGCCAGCAGTCCGAGGGGGAACGAGCAGTACTTC | CASSPRGNEQYF
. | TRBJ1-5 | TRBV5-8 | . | TGTGCCAGCAGCTTGGGAATACTCTGGGATCAGCCCCAGCATTTT | CASSLGILWDQPQHF
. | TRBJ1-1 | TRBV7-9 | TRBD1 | TGTGCCTGCAGCACCCCGACAGGGGGCCTCACTGAAGCTTTCTTT | CACSTPTGGLTEAFF
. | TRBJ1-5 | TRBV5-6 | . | TGTGCCAGCATCCCAACTGAGGGCGAAGGTCAGCCCCAGCATTTT | CASIPTEGEGQPQHF
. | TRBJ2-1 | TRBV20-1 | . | TGCAGTGCTAGTCCTCAACCCTACCCCGGAACCGGCAATGAGCAGTTCTTC | CSASPQPYPGTGNEQFF
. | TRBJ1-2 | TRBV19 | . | TGTGCCAGTGAAGACGGGTTCTCGTATGGCTACACCTTC | CASEDGFSYGYTF
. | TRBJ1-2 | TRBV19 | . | TGTGCCAGTAACAGTCCCCTCGGGGAGGGTGGCTACACCTTC | CASNSPLGEGGYTF
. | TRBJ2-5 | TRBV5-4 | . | TGTGCCAGCAGCTTGGTTGGTTTCACCCGGCTCCCAGAGACCCAGTACTTC | CASSLVGFTRLPETQYF
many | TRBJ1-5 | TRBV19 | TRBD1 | TGTGCCAGTAGTAGGGACAGGGCGCGCAATCAGCCCCAGCATTTT | CASSRDRARNQPQHF
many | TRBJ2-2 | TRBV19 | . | TGTGCCAGTAGTATAGGCAGGAACACCGGGGAGCTGTTTTTT | CASSIGRNTGELFF
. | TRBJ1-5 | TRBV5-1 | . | TGCGCCAGCAGCGGAGGGGATGGGAATCAGCCCCAGCATTTT | CASSGGDGNQPQHF
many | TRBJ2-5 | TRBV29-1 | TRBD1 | TGCAGCGGACTCAAGACAGGGGGCGAGGGGACCCAGTACTTC | CSGLKTGGEGTQYF
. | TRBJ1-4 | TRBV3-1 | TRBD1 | TGTGCCAGCAGCCAAGGACCAGCAGGGGGTGAAAAACTGTTTTTT | CASSQGPAGGEKLFF
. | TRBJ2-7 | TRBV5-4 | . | TGTGCCAGCAGCTTGGCCAGTGTCTCCTACGAGCAGTACTTC | CASSLASVSYEQYF
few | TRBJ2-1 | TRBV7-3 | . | TGTGCCAGCAGACCGAGGGGGGGGGCAGGGAATGAGCAGTTCTTC | CASRPRGGAGNEQFF
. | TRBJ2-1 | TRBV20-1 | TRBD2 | TGCAGTGCTAGAGATCCTAGCGGGAGTGGTCGTCAGAATGAGCAGTTCTTC | CSARDPSGSGRQNEQFF
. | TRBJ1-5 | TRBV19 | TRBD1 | TGTGCCTGGAGTGTAACAGGGACAGGGTCCAACCAGCCCCAGCATTTT | CAWSVTGTGSNQPQHF
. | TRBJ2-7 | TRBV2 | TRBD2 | TGTGCTAGAGATCCCGGGACTAGCGCCTACGAGCAGTACTTC | CARDPGTSAYEQYF
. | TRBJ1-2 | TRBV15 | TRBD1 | TGTGCCGCCAGCAGCCCCGACCCGACAGGGATCGACGGCTACACCTTC | CAASSPDPTGIDGYTF
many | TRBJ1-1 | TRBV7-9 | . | TGTGCCAGCAGCTTGATGGCTGAAGCTTTCTTT | CASSLMAEAFF
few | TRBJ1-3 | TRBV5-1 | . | TGCGCCAGCAGCTTGGAGTTGCCTGGAAACACCATATATTTT | CASSLELPGNTIYF
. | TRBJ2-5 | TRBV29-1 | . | TGCAGCGGAACGACAGGATTCGGGCCGGAGACCCAGTACTTC | CSGTTGFGPETQYF
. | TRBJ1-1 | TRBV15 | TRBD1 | TGTGCCACCAGCAGAGGAACGGGGACAGACTACACTGAAGCTTTCTTT | CATSRGTGTDYTEAFF
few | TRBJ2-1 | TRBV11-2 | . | TGTGCCAGCAGCTTAAATCTACCCTACAATGAGCAGTTCTTC | CASSLNLPYNEQFF
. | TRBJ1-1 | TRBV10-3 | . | TGTGCCATCAGCGATACGAACACTGAAGCTTTCTTT | CAISDTNTEAFF
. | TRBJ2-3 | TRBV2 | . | TGTGCCAGAGCCTTAAGGAGGGCACGCACAGATACGCAGTATTTT | CARALRRARTDTQYF
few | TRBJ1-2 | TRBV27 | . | TGTGCCCCCAACCCTCTCACCGACTATGGCTACACCTTC | CAPNPLTDYGYTF